This TCR beta chain derives from a study of OX40 agonist ivuxolimab in advanced cancers. The study's findings and limits: Clonal expansion among partial responders at 0.1-3.0 mg/kg ranked near the lowest. CD8+ T cells (on average) carried more expanded clones than CD4+ T cells.

Trimming took off 1 base at V and 2 bases at J, with 9 bases between the two ends. This CDR3 region has 16 residues. Germline CDR1 reads SGHTA; CDR2 reads FQGTGA. Sequencing was performed with immunoSEQ multiplex PCR; in TCRdb, only in-frame clones are kept and a portion is missing. The sample contains roughly 38,000 clones, roughly 90% of which appear only once. Worth noting for this clone: Its target is not known.

The TCR sequence derives from an adult with an advanced solid tumor such as melanoma, head and neck, liver or kidney cancer. This rearrangement joins TRBV7-3 to TRBJ2-6, with a weak D call TRBD2 (5 bases). The source was CD4+ or CD8+ T cells sorted from blood, collected in a trial of the OX40 agonist ivuxolimab. The CDR3: CASSLSRGPGANVLTF. Here the CDR3 DNA reads TGTGCCAGCAGCTTAAGTCGAGGGCCTGGGGCCAACGTCCTGACTTTC.